One T cell receptor (beta chain) is described in this entry. The antigen is not known. This sample was included in a study of T cell responses to AZD1222 COVID-19 vaccine. The V end was cut by 6 bases, the J end by 3 bases, with 11 bases between. The CDR3 loop spans 13 amino acids. Germline CDR1 reads MDHEN; CDR2 reads SYDVKM. Study conclusions and caveats: At baseline, seropositivity was found in only 5 to 7 AZD1222 recipients. Once two AZD1222 doses were given, Spike-specific TCR breadth and depth went up. Reportedly, close to half of spike-specific TCRs are directed against unmutated variant regions. Without day 14 samples, only post-peak T cell repertoires were studied.

Libraries were prepared by immunoSEQ multiplex PCR; TCRdb keeps only in-frame clonotypes and omits some of them. The table shows tens of thousands of clones, with around 81% occurring only once. The sample in question was peripheral blood, obtained on day 0 of AZD1222 vaccination. The source is an adult in good health. The chain joins TRBV28 to TRBJ1-2; D is perhaps TRBD1 (6 bases). The DNA for the CDR3 is TGTGCCAGCAGATCTGGGGGCTACTATGGCTACACCTTC. Translating gives CASRSGGYYGYTF.